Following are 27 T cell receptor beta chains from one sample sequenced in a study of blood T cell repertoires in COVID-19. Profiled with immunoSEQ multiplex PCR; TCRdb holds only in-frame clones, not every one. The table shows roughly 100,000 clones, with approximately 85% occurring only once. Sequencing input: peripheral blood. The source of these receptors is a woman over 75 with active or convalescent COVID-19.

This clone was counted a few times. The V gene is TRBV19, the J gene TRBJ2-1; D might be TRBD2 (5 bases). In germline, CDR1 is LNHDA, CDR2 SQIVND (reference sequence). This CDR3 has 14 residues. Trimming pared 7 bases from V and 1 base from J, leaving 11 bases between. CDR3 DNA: TGTGCCAGTACCGGGGAGAGGTCCTACAATGAGCAGTTCTTC. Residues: CASTGERSYNEQFF. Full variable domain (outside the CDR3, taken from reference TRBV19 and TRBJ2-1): DGGITQSPKYLFRKEGQNVTLSCEQNLNHDAMYWYRQDPGQGLRLIYYSQIVNDFQKGDIAEGYSVSREKKESFPLTVTSAQKNPTAFYLCASTGERSYNEQFFGPGTRLTVL.

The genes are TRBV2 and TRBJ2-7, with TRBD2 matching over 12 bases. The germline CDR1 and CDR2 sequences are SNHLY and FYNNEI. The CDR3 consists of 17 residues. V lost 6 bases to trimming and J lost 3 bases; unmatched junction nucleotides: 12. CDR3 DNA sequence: TGTGCCAGCAGCAGACTAGCGGGAGCGTTAAATGGCTACGAGCAGTACTTC. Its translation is CASSRLAGALNGYEQYF.

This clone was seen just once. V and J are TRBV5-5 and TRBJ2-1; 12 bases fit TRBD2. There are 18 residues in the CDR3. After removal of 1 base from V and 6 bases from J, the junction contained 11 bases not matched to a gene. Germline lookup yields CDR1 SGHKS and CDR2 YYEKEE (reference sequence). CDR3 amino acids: CASSLWASGRASGNEQFF. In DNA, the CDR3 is TGTGCCAGCAGCTTGTGGGCTAGCGGGAGGGCCTCTGGCAATGAGCAGTTCTTC.

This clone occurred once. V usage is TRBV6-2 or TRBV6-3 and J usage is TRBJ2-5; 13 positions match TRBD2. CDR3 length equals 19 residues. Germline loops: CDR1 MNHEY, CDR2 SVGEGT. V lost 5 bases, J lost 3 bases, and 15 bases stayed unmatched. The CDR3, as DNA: TGTGCCAGCAGTCCCGCGCTACTAGCGGGAGGGCCCTCCAAAGAGACCCAGTACTTC. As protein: CASSPALLAGGPSKETQYF.

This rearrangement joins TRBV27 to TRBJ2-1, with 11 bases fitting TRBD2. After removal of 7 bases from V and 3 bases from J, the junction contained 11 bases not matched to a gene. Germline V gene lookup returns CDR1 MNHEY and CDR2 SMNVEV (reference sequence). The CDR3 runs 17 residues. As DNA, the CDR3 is TGTGCCAGCACCACCCCTTCCGGGACTAGCGGCTACAATGAGCAGTTCTTC. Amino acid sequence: CASTTPSGTSGYNEQFF.

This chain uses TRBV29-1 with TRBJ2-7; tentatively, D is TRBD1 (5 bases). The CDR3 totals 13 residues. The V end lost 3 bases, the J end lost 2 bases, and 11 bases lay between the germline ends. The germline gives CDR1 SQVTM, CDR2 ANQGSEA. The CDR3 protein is CSVEGAQAYEQYF. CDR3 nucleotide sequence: TGCAGCGTTGAGGGCGCACAGGCCTACGAGCAGTACTTC.

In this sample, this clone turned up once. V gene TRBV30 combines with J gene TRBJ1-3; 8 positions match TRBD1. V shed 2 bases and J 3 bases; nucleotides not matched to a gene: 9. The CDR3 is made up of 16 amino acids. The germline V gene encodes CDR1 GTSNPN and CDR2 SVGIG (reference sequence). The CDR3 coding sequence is TGTGCCTGGAGTATTGACAGGGGATGGGGTGGAAACACCATATATTTT. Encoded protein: CAWSIDRGWGGNTIYF.

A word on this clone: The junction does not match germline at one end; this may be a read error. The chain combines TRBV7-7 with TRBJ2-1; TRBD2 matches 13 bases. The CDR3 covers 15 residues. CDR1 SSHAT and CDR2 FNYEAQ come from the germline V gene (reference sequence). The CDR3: CASSSGLAGSNEQFF. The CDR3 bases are TGTGCTAGCAGCTCGGGACTAGCGGGGTCCAATGAGCAGTTCTTC.

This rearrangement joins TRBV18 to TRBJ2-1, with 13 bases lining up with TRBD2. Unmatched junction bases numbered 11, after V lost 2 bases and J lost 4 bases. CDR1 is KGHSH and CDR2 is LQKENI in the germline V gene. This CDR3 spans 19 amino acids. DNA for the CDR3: TGTGCCAGCTCACCAACCTTGGGACTAGCGGGACCTAAATACAATGAGCAGTTCTTC. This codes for CASSPTLGLAGPKYNEQFF.

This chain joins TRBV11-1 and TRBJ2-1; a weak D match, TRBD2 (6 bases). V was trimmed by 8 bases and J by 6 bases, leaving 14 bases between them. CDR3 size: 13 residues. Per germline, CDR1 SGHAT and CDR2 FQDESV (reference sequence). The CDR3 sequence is CASAPPAGNEQFF. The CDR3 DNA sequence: TGTGCCAGCGCCCCCCCAGCGGGCAATGAGCAGTTCTTC.

CDR3 in amino acids: CASRKGQAHQPQHF. The CDR3, as DNA: TGTGCCAGCAGGAAGGGACAGGCTCATCAGCCCCAGCATTTT. This rearrangement joins TRBV28 to TRBJ1-5; TRBD1 agrees at 8 bases. CDR1 and CDR2 (germline): MDHEN, SYDVKM. V trimming: 6 bases; J trimming: 5 bases; junction bases outside the gene matches: 6. The CDR3 loop spans 14 amino acids.

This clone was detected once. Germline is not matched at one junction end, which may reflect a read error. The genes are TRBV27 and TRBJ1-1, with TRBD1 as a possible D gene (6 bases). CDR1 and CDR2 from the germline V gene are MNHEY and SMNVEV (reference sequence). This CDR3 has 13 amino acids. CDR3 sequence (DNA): TGTGCCAGCAGTCCCACCCCATTTCAGGGGTGGATCTTT. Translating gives CASSPTPFQGWIF.

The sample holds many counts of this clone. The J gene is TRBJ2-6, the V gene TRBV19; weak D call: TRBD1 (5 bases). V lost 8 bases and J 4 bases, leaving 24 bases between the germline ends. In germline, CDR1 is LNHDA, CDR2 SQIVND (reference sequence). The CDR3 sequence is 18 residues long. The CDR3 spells CASCWSELGARGANVLTF. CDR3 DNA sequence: TGTGCCAGTTGCTGGTCAGAGTTAGGGGCGAGGGGGGCCAACGTCCTGACTTTC.

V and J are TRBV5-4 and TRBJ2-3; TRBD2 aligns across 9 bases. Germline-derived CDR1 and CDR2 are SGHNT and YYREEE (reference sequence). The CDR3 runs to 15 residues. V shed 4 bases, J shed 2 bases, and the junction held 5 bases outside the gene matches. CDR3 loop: CASSKGLAPTDTQYF. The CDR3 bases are TGTGCCAGCAGCAAGGGACTAGCCCCCACAGATACGCAGTATTTT. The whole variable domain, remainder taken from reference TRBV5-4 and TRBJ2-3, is ETGVTQSPTHLIKTRGQQVTLRCSSQSGHNTVSWYQQALGQGPQFIFQYYREEENGRGNFPPRFSGLQFPNYSSELNVNALELDDSALYLCASSKGLAPTDTQYFGPGTRLTVL.

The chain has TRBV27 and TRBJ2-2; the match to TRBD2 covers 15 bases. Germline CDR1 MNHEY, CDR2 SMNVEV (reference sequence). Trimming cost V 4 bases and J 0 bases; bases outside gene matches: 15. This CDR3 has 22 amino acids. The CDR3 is CASSSILTPWTSGRANTGELFF. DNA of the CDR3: TGTGCCAGCAGTTCAATACTCACCCCCTGGACTAGCGGGAGGGCGAACACCGGGGAGCTGTTTTTT.

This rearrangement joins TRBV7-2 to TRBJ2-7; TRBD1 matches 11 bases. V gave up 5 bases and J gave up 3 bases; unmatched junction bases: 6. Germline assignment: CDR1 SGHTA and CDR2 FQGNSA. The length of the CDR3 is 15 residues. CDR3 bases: TGTGCCAGCAGCCCACCAGGGACAGGGGGCTACGAGCAGTACTTC. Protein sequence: CASSPPGTGGYEQYF.

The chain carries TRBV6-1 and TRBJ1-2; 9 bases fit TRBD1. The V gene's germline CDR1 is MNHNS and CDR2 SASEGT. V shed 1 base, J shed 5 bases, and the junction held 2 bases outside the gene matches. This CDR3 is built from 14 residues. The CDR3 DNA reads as TGTGCCAGCAGTGAAGGGGACAGGGTTTATGGCTACACCTTC. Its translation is CASSEGDRVYGYTF.

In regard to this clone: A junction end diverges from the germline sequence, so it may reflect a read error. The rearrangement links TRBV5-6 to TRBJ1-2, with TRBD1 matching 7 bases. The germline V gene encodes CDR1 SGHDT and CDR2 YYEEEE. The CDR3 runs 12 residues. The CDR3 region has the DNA TGTGCCAGCAGCAGGACAGGCAGTGGCTACATCTTC. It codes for CASSRTGSGYIF.

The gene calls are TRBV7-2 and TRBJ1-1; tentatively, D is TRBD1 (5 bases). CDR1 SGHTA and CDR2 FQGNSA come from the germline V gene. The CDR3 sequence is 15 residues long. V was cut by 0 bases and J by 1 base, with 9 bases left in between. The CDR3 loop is CASSLAPGQNTEAFF. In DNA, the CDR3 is TGTGCCAGCAGCTTAGCCCCAGGACAGAACACTGAAGCTTTCTTT.

The CDR3 here is CASSPPTGVGYGYTF. CDR3 nucleotides: TGTGCCAGCTCACCACCGACAGGAGTAGGCTATGGCTACACCTTC. The chain is built from TRBV18 and TRBJ1-2; maybe TRBD1 (6 bases). This CDR3 has 15 residues. V gave up 0 bases and J gave up 4 bases, with 12 bases separating them. Germline CDR1 and CDR2: KGHSH and LQKENI.

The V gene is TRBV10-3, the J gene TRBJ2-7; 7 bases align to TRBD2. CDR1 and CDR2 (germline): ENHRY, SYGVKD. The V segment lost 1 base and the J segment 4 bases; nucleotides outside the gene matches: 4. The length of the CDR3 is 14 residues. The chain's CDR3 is CAISELGGRYEQYF. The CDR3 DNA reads TGTGCCATCAGTGAGTTGGGGGGGAGGTACGAGCAGTACTTC.

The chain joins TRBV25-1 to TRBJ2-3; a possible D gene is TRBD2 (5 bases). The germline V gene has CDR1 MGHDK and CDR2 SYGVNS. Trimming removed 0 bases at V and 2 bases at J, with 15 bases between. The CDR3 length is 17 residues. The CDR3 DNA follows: TGTGCCAGCAGTGAATATCACGCTAGCTACTACACAGATACGCAGTATTTT. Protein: CASSEYHASYYTDTQYF.

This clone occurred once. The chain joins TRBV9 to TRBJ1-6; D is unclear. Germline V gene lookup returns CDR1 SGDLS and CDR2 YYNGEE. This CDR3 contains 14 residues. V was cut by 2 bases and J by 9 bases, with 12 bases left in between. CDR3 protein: CASSVAGGGSPLHF. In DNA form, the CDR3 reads TGTGCCAGCAGCGTCGCAGGAGGTGGTTCACCCCTCCACTTT.

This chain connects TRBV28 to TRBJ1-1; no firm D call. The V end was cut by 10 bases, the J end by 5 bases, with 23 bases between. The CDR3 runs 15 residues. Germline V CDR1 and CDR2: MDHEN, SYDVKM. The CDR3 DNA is TGTGCCACCTCCGCCCTGGGCAGAAAAGGAACTGAAGCTTTCTTT. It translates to CATSALGRKGTEAFF.

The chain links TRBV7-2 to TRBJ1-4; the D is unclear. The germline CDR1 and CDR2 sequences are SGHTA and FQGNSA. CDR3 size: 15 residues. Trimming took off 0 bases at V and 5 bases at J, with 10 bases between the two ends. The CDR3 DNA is TGTGCCAGCAGCTTAGCGTTCGACGGGAATGAAAAACTGTTTTTT. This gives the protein CASSLAFDGNEKLFF.

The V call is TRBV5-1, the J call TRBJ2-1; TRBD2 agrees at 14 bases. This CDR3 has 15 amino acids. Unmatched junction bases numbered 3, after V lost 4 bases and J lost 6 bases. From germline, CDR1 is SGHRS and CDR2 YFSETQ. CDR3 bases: TGCGCCAGCAGCGGGACTAGCGGGAGCATCAATGAGCAGTTCTTC. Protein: CASSGTSGSINEQFF.

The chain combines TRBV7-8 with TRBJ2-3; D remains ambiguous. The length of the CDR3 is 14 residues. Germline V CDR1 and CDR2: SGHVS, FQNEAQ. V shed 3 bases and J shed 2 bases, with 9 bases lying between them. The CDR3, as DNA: TGTGCCAGCAGCTTGATGGCTCTCACAGATACGCAGTATTTT. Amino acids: CASSLMALTDTQYF.